This T cell receptor (beta chain) derives from a study of neurological immune-mediated disorders. The study, taken as a whole, reports: Patients with HTLV-1-associated myelopathy showed the most TCR clonal expansion. Those with multiple sclerosis showed the least, falling below healthy controls.

TCRdb itself ran the 5' RACE reads through MiXCR, one entry per CDR3 protein. This table has 30,000 to 45,000 distinct CDR3 sequences, roughly 12% appearing once. This clonotype was picked up many times. Its antigen remains unknown. Around 950,000 sorted CD4+ or CD8+ T cells made each library. J gave up 3 bases and V 7 bases, and 1 base lay outside the gene matches. From germline, CDR1 is SGHRS and CDR2 YFSETQ. The CDR3 covers 13 residues. The clonotype was recovered from a woman in her 30s with HTLV-1-associated myelopathy (HAM/TSP). Specimen: CD4+ T cells from blood. The chain couples TRBV5-1 to TRBJ2-2; 9 bases match TRBD1. CDR3 coding DNA: TGCGCCAGCCGGACAGGGGACACCGGGGAGCTGTTTTTT. Protein sequence: CASRTGDTGELFF.